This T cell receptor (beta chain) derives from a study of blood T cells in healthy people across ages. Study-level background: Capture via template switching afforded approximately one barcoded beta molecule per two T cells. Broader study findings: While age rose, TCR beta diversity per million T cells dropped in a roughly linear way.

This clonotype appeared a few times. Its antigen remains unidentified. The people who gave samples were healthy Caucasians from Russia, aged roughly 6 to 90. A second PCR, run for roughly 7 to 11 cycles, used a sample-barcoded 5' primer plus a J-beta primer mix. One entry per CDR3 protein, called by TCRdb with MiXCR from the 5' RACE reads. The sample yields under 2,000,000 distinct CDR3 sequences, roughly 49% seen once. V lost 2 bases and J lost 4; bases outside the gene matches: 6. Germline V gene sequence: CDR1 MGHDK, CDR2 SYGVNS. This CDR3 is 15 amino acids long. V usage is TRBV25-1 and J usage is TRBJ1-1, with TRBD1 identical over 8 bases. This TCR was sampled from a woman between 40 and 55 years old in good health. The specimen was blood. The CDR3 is CASSEPGQAGTEAFF. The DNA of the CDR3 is TGTGCCAGCAGTGAACCGGGACAGGCGGGCACTGAAGCTTTCTTT.